Listed here are 30 T cell receptor beta chains from one sample, sequenced in a study of blood T cell repertoires in COVID-19. Sequencing was performed with immunoSEQ multiplex PCR; in TCRdb, only in-frame clones are kept and a portion is missing. The sample contains about 400,000 clones, around 89% of which appear only once. Sequenced input: peripheral blood. The source is a woman younger than 45 with acute or convalescent COVID-19.

This rearrangement joins TRBV10-1 to TRBJ2-1; TRBD2 aligns across 7 bases. Looked up from germline, CDR1 is WNHNN and CDR2 is SYGVQD (reference sequence). With 3 bases clipped from V and 3 bases from J, the junction kept 2 bases outside the gene matches. The CDR3 is 14 amino acids. The CDR3 sequence: CASSDGLGYNEQFF. The CDR3 DNA reads TGCGCCAGCAGTGACGGACTAGGCTACAATGAGCAGTTCTTC.

The table lists this clone with a count of one. The rearrangement joins TRBV7-3 to TRBJ2-2; D unresolved. The CDR3 spans 12 residues. The V end was cut by 5 bases, the J end by 7 bases, with 8 bases between. Germline CDR1 and CDR2: SGHTA and FQGTGA. The CDR3 reads CASSTIYGELFF. CDR3 nucleotides: TGTGCCAGCAGCACAATTTACGGGGAGCTGTTTTTT.

J is TRBJ1-1 and V is TRBV5-4, with 10 bases matching TRBD1. Trimming cost V 1 base and J 5 bases; bases outside gene matches: 11. The germline V gene has CDR1 SGHNT and CDR2 YYREEE (reference sequence). The CDR3 has 17 residues. CDR3 region: CASSLRQGAPMGTEAFF. CDR3 nucleotides: TGTGCCAGCAGCTTGAGACAGGGGGCCCCGATGGGTACTGAAGCTTTCTTT.

This clone has only a few counts. The J gene is TRBJ2-1, the V gene TRBV4-1; D gene unclear. The CDR3 sequence is 11 residues long. Per the germline V gene, CDR1 is MGHRA and CDR2 is YSYEKL. V lost 3 bases and J lost 5, with 2 bases in between. The CDR3 reads CASSHDNEQFF. The CDR3 region has the DNA TGCGCCAGCAGCCACGACAATGAGCAGTTCTTC.

The chain uses TRBV5-5 and TRBJ2-1; tentatively, D is TRBD2 (6 bases). There are 14 residues in the CDR3. Germline assignment: CDR1 SGHKS and CDR2 YYEKEE (reference sequence). Trimming cost V 3 bases and J 9 bases, with 16 bases left between them. CDR3 residues: CASSSSDGALEQFF. DNA for the CDR3: TGTGCCAGCAGCTCTAGCGACGGAGCCCTTGAGCAGTTCTTC.

This clone was picked up a small number of times. The chain carries TRBV3-1 (or the pseudogene TRBV3-2) and TRBJ1-2; D is possibly TRBD1 (5 bases). With 3 bases removed from V and 8 bases from J, the gap between germline ends came to 16 bases. Germline V gene lookup returns CDR1 LGHDT and CDR2 YNNKEL (reference sequence). CDR3 length: 14 residues. The CDR3 protein is CASSHEPGVGGYTF. CDR3 nucleotides: TGTGCCAGCAGCCATGAGCCGGGGGTGGGAGGCTACACCTTC.

The chain employs TRBV2 and TRBJ1-5, with D uncertain. V was pared by 8 bases and J by 9 bases, with 20 bases between. Germline assignment: CDR1 SNHLY and CDR2 FYNNEI. The CDR3 consists of 14 residues. CDR3 in amino acids: CASGKGAGIWPQHF. For the CDR3, the DNA is TGTGCCAGCGGGAAGGGCGCGGGTATTTGGCCCCAGCATTTT.

This chain connects TRBV2 to TRBJ1-5; D not resolved. The CDR3 covers 12 residues. Per germline, CDR1 SNHLY and CDR2 FYNNEI. V lost 4 bases, J lost 4 bases, and 5 bases lay in between. The CDR3 coding sequence is TGTGCCAGCAGTGGGGAGAATCAGCCCCAGCATTTT. Protein: CASSGENQPQHF.

This sequence joins TRBV3-1 (or the pseudogene TRBV3-2) and TRBJ2-6, with D possibly being TRBD2 (6 bases). Germline V gene data show CDR1 as LGHDT and CDR2 as YNNKEL (reference sequence). This CDR3 is built from 19 residues. Trimming took off 3 bases at V and 1 base at J, with 19 bases between the two ends. CDR3 sequence: CASSHPGGTASSGANVLTF. CDR3 in DNA: TGTGCCAGCAGCCACCCCGGCGGGACTGCTAGTTCTGGGGCCAACGTCCTGACTTTC.

CDR3 loop: CASSISAQGPQETQYF. The CDR3 region has the DNA TGTGCCAGTAGTATAAGTGCTCAGGGGCCCCAAGAGACCCAGTACTTC. The chain employs TRBV19 and TRBJ2-5, with a weak D call TRBD1 (6 bases). This CDR3 has 16 amino acids. Germline V gives CDR1 LNHDA, CDR2 SQIVND (reference sequence). Trimming took off 2 bases at V and 1 base at J, with 14 bases between the two ends. Looking up the rest from reference TRBV19 and TRBJ2-5 gives the full variable domain: DGGITQSPKYLFRKEGQNVTLSCEQNLNHDAMYWYRQDPGQGLRLIYYSQIVNDFQKGDIAEGYSVSREKKESFPLTVTSAQKNPTAFYLCASSISAQGPQETQYFGPGTRLLVL.

On this clone itself: Other DNA sequences in the sample encode the same CDR3. The chain couples TRBV18 to TRBJ2-7; 10 bases match TRBD1. The germline V gene has CDR1 KGHSH and CDR2 LQKENI. The ends lost 6 bases at V and 4 bases at J; junction bases unmatched: 6. This CDR3 contains 14 residues. The CDR3, as DNA: TGTGCCAGCTCCCGGGACAGGGGCCCGTACGAGCAGTACTTC. This sequence encodes CASSRDRGPYEQYF.

The chain employs TRBV29-1 and TRBJ2-5; D may be TRBD2 (6 bases). Germline CDR1 SQVTM, CDR2 ANQGSEA. CDR3 length: 14 residues. The V end was cut by 3 bases, the J end by 2 bases, with 13 bases between. The CDR3 DNA reads as TGCAGCGTTGAGTTAGCGGTGTCACAAGAGACCCAGTACTTC. As protein: CSVELAVSQETQYF.

V is TRBV6-6 and J is TRBJ2-3; possible D gene TRBD1, 5 bases. Trimming took 0 bases from V and 4 from J, leaving 8 bases between them. This CDR3 contains 14 residues. Germline CDR1 and CDR2: MNHNY and SVGAGI (reference sequence). Written as DNA, the CDR3 is TGTGCCAGCAGTTACTCGGGGCAGCCAGATACGCAGTATTTT. This encodes CASSYSGQPDTQYF.

This sequence joins TRBV27 and TRBJ2-7; D unresolved. The CDR3 consists of 15 residues. Germline V gene sequence: CDR1 MNHEY, CDR2 SMNVEV (reference sequence). The V end was cut by 6 bases, the J end by 2 bases, with 17 bases between. Here the CDR3 reads CASRSVGLRTYEQYF. The CDR3 region has the DNA TGTGCCAGCAGGTCAGTCGGTCTGAGGACCTACGAGCAGTACTTC.

V is TRBV7-6 and J is TRBJ2-2; 8 bases are a match to TRBD1. J was trimmed by 3 bases and V by 1 base; bases with no gene match: 7. Per germline, CDR1 SGHVS and CDR2 FNYEAQ. The CDR3 sequence is 17 residues long. CDR3 residues: CASSLETPGGDTGELFF. For the CDR3, the DNA is TGTGCCAGCAGCTTAGAAACCCCAGGGGGCGACACCGGGGAGCTGTTTTTT.

This rearrangement joins TRBV15 to TRBJ2-7; 7 positions agree with TRBD1. Germline lookup yields CDR1 LNHNV and CDR2 YYDKDF (reference sequence). Unmatched junction bases numbered 5, after V lost 0 bases and J lost 3 bases. The CDR3 is made up of 15 amino acids. The CDR3 DNA sequence: TGTGCCACCAGCAGAGAGCGACAGGGAGACTACGAGCAGTACTTC. Translation: CATSRERQGDYEQYF.

The V call is TRBV6-5, the J call TRBJ1-6, with D unclear. V gave up 5 bases and J gave up 8 bases, with 10 bases separating them. Germline CDR1 is MNHEY and CDR2 is SVGAGI. This CDR3 contains 13 residues. The chain's CDR3 is CASSTARDSPLHF. For the CDR3, the DNA is TGTGCCAGCAGTACCGCGAGGGATTCACCCCTCCACTTT.

The gene calls are TRBV29-1 and TRBJ1-2, with D unclear. This CDR3 spans 12 amino acids. The ends were cut back, 6 bases at V and 6 bases at J, with 14 bases in the middle. In germline, CDR1 is SQVTM, CDR2 ANQGSEA. The DNA of the CDR3 is TGCAGCGTCCGGACTCCTGGGGATGGCTACACCTTC. Its translation is CSVRTPGDGYTF.

This chain joins TRBV28 and TRBJ1-4, with D possibly TRBD1 on 5 matching bases. Looked up from germline, CDR1 is MDHEN and CDR2 is SYDVKM. The CDR3 totals 13 residues. The ends were cut back, 6 bases at V and 4 bases at J, with 9 bases in the middle. This CDR3 is CASRGRGNEKLFF. The DNA for the CDR3 is TGTGCCAGCAGAGGAAGGGGTAATGAAAAACTGTTTTTT.

This chain joins TRBV9 and TRBJ1-3, with D hard to call. Trimming left V 0 bases short and J 9 bases short, with 10 bases between. The germline V gene encodes CDR1 SGDLS and CDR2 YYNGEE. The CDR3 runs 13 residues. CDR3 sequence reads: CASSVEGAGTIYF. The DNA of the CDR3 is TGTGCCAGCAGCGTAGAAGGAGCCGGCACCATATATTTT.

The genes are TRBV27 and TRBJ1-6; 10 bases align to TRBD1. CDR1 is MNHEY and CDR2 is SMNVEV in the germline V gene (reference sequence). The trim removed 3 bases at V and 6 bases at J, leaving 2 bases unmatched. CDR3 length equals 15 residues. The CDR3, as DNA: TGTGCCAGCAGTTTTAGGGACAGGGGTAATTCACCCCTCCACTTT. This codes for CASSFRDRGNSPLHF.

The chain recombines TRBV3-1 (or the pseudogene TRBV3-2) with TRBJ2-7; tentative D call: TRBD2 (6 bases). CDR1 LGHDT and CDR2 YNNKEL come from the germline V gene (reference sequence). The CDR3 contains 15 residues. V lost 4 bases and J lost 3, with 16 bases in between. The DNA for the CDR3 is TGTGCCAGCAGCCTTGAGGAGGGCAGTGACTACGAGCAGTACTTC. Its protein product is CASSLEEGSDYEQYF.

This rearrangement joins TRBV9 to TRBJ2-6, with 7 bases identical to TRBD1. The CDR3 length is 15 residues. The germline gives CDR1 SGDLS, CDR2 YYNGEE. The J segment lost 3 bases and the V segment lost 1 base, leaving 1 base of the junction unmatched. The CDR3, as DNA: TGTGCCAGCAGCGTACAGGGGGTTGGGGCCAACGTCCTGACTTTC. Amino acids: CASSVQGVGANVLTF.

This chain links TRBV7-6 with TRBJ2-3; maybe TRBD1 (6 bases). The CDR3 totals 15 residues. Trimming took 5 bases from V and 2 from J, leaving 14 bases between them. Germline V lookup: CDR1 SGHVS, CDR2 FNYEAQ. The CDR3 protein is CASSPRTEPTDTQYF. Written as DNA, the CDR3 is TGTGCCAGCAGCCCCCGGACAGAACCCACAGATACGCAGTATTTT. Together with reference TRBV7-6 and TRBJ2-3, the CDR3 gives the full variable domain: GAGVSQSPRYKVTKRGQDVALRCDPISGHVSLYWYRQALGQGPEFLTYFNYEAQQDKSGLPNDRFSAERPEGSISTLTIQRTEQRDSAMYRCASSPRTEPTDTQYFGPGTRLTVL.

This clone was observed a single time. The chain employs TRBV11-2 and TRBJ1-4; 11 nucleotides agree with TRBD1. Germline-derived CDR1 and CDR2 are SGHAT and FQNNGV. CDR3 size: 15 residues. Losses at the gene ends were 2 bases for V and 8 bases for J; bases not matched to a gene: 4. CDR3 sequence: CASSLRGTGGEKLFF. CDR3 nucleotide sequence: TGTGCCAGCAGCTTAAGAGGGACAGGGGGGGAAAAACTGTTTTTT. Together with reference TRBV11-2 and TRBJ1-4, the CDR3 gives the full variable domain: EAGVAQSPRYKIIEKRQSVAFWCNPISGHATLYWYQQILGQGPKLLIQFQNNGVVDDSQLPKDRFSAERLKGVDSTLKIQPAKLEDSAVYLCASSLRGTGGEKLFFGSGTQLSVL.

V is TRBV18 and J is TRBJ2-3, with D unclear. V was trimmed by 2 bases and J by 6 bases, leaving 6 bases between them. The length of the CDR3 is 12 residues. Germline CDR1 KGHSH, CDR2 LQKENI. The DNA of the CDR3 is TGTGCCAGCTCACCATTAGTGGATACGCAGTATTTT. It is translated as CASSPLVDTQYF.

The chain has TRBV6-5 and TRBJ1-1; 7 nucleotides align to TRBD1. This CDR3 is 13 amino acids long. V dropped 6 bases and J dropped 7; count of bases not matched to a gene: 8. CDR1 MNHEY and CDR2 SVGAGI come from the germline V gene. CDR3 coding DNA: TGTGCCAGCAGAACAGGGGTTTGGGGTGAAGCTTTCTTT. It is translated as CASRTGVWGEAFF.

The rearrangement joins TRBV10-1 to TRBJ2-5; 12 bases are shared with TRBD1. Trimming cost V 6 bases and J 0 bases; bases outside gene matches: 5. The germline V gene encodes CDR1 WNHNN and CDR2 SYGVQD (reference sequence). This CDR3 region has 16 residues. The DNA of the CDR3 is TGCGCCAGCAGCGCTGGGACAGGGGGCAACCAAGAGACCCAGTACTTC. Translation gives CASSAGTGGNQETQYF.

This chain links TRBV15 with TRBJ1-2; D is uncertain. The CDR3 is made up of 14 amino acids. Germline values: CDR1 LNHNV, CDR2 YYDKDF (reference sequence). Trimming stripped 3 bases from V and 5 bases from J, with 13 bases between. CDR3 amino acids: CATSSPGGGYGYTF. In nucleotides, the CDR3 is TGTGCCACCAGCAGTCCAGGTGGCGGGTATGGCTACACCTTC. The full variable domain, in which reference TRBV15 and TRBJ1-2 provide the parts outside the CDR3, is DAMVIQNPRYQVTQFGKPVTLSCSQTLNHNVMYWYQQKSSQAPKLLFHYYDKDFNNEADTPDNFQSRRPNTSFCFLDIRSPGLGDTAMYLCATSSPGGGYGYTFGSGTRLTVV.

The chain employs TRBV6-5 and TRBJ2-5; D remains ambiguous. Trimming pared 8 bases from V and 5 bases from J, leaving 15 bases between. The length of the CDR3 is 13 residues. In germline, CDR1 is MNHEY, CDR2 SVGAGI. The CDR3 sequence: CASGRQVRETQYF. The CDR3 DNA reads TGTGCCAGCGGCAGGCAGGTCCGGGAGACCCAGTACTTC.